This T cell receptor (beta chain) was identified in a study of CD8 T cells in ankylosing spondylitis. TCRdb passed the 5' RACE reads through MiXCR, listing each CDR3 protein once. This sample has roughly 260,000 distinct CDR3 sequences, with about 20% found just once. The germline V gene encodes CDR1 MNHEY and CDR2 SVGAGI. The germline V and J ends were trimmed by 2 bases and 1 base, with 16 bases remaining between them. This CDR3 region has 17 residues. The clonotype was recovered from a male donor with ankylosing spondylitis or in good health (not recorded which). The source material was blood, either unsorted or a sorted T cell fraction (not recorded which). The genes are TRBV6-5 and TRBJ2-3; D might be TRBD1 (6 bases). The CDR3 coding sequence is TGTGCCAGCAGTTACCCGAGAGGGGGTATAGGCACAGATACGCAGTATTTT. Translated, it gives CASSYPRGGIGTDTQYF.